The present T cell receptor (beta chain) was sequenced within a study of blood T cell repertoires in COVID-19. TCRdb's table, derived via immunoSEQ multiplex PCR, lists solely in-frame clones and lacks some. The sample consists of roughly 330,000 clones, around nine tenths of them appearing once. This clonotype was sampled from a woman in her twenties or thirties who had recovered from COVID-19. Sequenced input: PBMCs or T cells enriched from blood (not recorded which).

CDR3 sequence reads: CASSLRAPSSYNEQFF. In nucleotides, the CDR3 is TGTGCCAGCAGTTTGAGGGCCCCTAGCTCCTACAATGAGCAGTTCTTC. J is TRBJ2-1 and V is TRBV6-4, with D possibly TRBD2 on 5 matching bases. V was clipped by 5 bases and J by 0 bases, with 14 bases between them. The length of the CDR3 is 16 residues. CDR1 and CDR2 from the germline V gene are MRHNA and SNTAGT.